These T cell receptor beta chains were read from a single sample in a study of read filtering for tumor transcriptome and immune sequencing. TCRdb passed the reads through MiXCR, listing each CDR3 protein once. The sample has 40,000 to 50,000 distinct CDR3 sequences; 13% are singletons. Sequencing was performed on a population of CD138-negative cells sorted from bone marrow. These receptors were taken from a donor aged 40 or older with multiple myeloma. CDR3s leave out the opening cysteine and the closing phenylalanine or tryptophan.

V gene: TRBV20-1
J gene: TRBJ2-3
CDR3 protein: SARGPWTSGRAEDTQY

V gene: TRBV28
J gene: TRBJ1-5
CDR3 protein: ASSSHAYGSNQPQH

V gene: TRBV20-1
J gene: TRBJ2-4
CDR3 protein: SASGRAIAKNIQY

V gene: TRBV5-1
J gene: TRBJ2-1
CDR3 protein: ASSLTSGANEQF

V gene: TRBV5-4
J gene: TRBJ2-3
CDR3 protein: ASSMDRGSTDTQY

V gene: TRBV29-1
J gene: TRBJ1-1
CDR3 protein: SVSGRLNTEAF

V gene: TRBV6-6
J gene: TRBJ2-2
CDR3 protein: ASSKSSVLNTGELF

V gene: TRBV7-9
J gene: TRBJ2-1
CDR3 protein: ASSSRDEQF

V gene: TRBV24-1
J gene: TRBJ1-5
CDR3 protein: ATSDLREGRYHSNQPQH

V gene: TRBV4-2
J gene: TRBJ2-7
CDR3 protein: ASSSTDYEQY

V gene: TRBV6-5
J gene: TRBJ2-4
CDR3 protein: ASSYPDGGY

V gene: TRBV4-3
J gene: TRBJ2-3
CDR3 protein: ASSTGTSVTTDTQY

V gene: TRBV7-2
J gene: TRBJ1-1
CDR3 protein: AGSRGGNLDTEAF